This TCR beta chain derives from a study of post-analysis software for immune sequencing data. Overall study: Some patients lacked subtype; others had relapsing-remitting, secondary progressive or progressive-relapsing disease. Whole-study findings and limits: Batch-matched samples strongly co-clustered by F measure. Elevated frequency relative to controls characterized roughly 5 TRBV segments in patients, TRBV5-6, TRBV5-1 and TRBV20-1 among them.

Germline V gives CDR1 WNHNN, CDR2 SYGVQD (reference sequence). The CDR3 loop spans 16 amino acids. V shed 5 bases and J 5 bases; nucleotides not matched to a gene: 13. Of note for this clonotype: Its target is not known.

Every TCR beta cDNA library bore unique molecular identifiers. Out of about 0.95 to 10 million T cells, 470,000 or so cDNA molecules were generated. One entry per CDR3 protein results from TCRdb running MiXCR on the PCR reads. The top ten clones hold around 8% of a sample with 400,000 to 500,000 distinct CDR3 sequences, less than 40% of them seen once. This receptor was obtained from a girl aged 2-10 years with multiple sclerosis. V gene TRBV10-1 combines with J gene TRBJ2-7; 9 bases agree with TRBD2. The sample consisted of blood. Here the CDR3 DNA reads TGCGCCAGCAGTCCGAGTCTGGGACTAGCTGGCCACGAGCAGTACTTC. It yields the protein CASSPSLGLAGHEQYF.